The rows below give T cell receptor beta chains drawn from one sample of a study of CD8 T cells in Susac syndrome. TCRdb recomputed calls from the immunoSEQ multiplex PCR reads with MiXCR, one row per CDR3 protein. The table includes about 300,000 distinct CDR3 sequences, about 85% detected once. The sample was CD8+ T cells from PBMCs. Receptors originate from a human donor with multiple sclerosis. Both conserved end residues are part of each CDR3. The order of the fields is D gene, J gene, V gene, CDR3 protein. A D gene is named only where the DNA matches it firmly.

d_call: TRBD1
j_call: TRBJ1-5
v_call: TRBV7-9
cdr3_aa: CASSRDREGDSNQPQHF

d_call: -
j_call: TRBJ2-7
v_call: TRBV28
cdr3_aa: CASSQSVYEQYF

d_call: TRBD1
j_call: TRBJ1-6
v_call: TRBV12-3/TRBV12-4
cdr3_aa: CASSLMLRRGTGPNSPLHF

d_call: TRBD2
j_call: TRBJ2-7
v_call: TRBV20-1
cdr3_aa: CSARDGNGRTYEQYF

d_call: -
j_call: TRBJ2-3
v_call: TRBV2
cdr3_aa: CASRSQGGDTQYF

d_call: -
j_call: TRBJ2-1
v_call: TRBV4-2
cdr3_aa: CASSQELKNEQFF

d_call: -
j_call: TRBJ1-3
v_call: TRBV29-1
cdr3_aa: CSVESPGNTIYF

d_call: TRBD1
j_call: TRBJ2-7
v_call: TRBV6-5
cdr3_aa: CASSFGTVGNEQYF

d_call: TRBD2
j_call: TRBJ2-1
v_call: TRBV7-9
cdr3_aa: CASSFPASGRSSPYNEQFF

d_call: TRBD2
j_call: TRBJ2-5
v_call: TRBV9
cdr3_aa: CASSVDPAGTQETQYF

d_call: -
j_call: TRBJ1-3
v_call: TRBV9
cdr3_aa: CASIGKPGNTIYF

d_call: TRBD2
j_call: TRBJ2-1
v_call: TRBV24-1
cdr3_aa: CATSDRHGAGVLFEQFF

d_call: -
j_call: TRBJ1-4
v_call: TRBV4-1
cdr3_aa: CASSRMTHGDKEKLFF

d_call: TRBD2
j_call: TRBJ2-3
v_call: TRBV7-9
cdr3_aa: CASSARLAAIITDTQYF

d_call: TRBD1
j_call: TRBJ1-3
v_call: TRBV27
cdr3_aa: CASRHRGKGAIYF

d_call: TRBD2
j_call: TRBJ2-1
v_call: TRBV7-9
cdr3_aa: CASSYSGRSYNEQFF

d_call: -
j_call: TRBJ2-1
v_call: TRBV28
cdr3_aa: CASSLGIRSYNEQFF

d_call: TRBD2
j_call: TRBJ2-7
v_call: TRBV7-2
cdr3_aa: CASSLLAGRSYEQYF

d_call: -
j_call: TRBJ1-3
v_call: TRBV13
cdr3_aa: CASSSDRPAGNTIYF

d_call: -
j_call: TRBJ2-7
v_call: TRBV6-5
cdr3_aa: CASSYDGSSYEQYF

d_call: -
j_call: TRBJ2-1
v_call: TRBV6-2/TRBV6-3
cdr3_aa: CASSYSTGILDYNEQFF

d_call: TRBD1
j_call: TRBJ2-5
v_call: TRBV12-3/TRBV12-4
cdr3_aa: CASSLRQDRGDF

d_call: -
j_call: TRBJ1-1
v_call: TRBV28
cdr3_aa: CASSLDTEAFF

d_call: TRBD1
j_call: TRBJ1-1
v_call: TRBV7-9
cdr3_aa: CASSLSLAIGQDTEAFF

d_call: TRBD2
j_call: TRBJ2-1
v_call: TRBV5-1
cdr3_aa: CASSLGLAGEQIGYNEQFF

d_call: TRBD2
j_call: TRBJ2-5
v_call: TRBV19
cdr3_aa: CASSFWTSGEETQYF

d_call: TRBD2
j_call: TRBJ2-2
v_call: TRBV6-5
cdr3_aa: CASSYSGGFPITGELFF

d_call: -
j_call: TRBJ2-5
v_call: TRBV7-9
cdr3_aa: CASSPRDIPRETQYF

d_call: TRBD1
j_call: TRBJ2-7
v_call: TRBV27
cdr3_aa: CASSRRDRGDEQYF

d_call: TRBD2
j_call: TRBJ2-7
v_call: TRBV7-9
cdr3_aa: CASSRREGNYNYEQYF

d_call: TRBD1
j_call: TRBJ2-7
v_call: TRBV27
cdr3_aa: CASGGTGGYEQYF

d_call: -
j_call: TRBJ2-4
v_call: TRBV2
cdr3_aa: CASSVKLLNIQYF

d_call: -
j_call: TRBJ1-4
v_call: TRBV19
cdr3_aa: CASSTGVVNEKLFF

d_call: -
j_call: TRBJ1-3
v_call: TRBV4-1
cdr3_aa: CASRPGSGNTIYF

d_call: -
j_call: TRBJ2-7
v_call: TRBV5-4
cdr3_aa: CASSLEPGSEQYF

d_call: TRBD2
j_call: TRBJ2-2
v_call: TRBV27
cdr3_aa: CASSSGSLTGELFF

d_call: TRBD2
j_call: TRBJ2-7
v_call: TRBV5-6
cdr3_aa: CASSSLADSYEQYF

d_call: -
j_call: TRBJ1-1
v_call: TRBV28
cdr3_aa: CASSSAGTLTNTEAFF

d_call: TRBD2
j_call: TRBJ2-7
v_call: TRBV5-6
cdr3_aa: CASSSRPSGRAGEQYF

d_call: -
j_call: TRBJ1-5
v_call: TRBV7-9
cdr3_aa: CASSLESAQPQHF

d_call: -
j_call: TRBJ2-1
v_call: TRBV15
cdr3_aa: CTTSRAMARLDNEQFF

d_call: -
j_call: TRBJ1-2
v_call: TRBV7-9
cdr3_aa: CASSTTTGANYGYTF

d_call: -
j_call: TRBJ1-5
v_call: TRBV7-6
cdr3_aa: CASSLTDGVNQPQHF

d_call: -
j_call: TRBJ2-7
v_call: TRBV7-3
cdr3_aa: CASSLMAGEAYEQYF

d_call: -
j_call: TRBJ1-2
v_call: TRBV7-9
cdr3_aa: CASSLGRRRDDYGYTF

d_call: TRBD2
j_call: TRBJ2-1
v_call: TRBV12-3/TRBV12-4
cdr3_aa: CASTPGRRGGYNEQFF

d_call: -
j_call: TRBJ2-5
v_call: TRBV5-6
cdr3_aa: CASSSSWEPQETQYF